The TCR beta chain under discussion was sequenced for a study of blood T cell repertoires in COVID-19. Here immunoSEQ multiplex PCR was the method, and the copy in TCRdb shows in-frame clones only, minus some. The sample consists of about 270,000 clones, 88% of them appearing once. CDR3 length: 16 residues. V lost 1 base and J lost 3; bases outside the gene matches: 4. CDR1 is MNHNS and CDR2 is SASEGT in the germline V gene. The chain is built from TRBV6-1 and TRBJ2-2, with 8 bases matching TRBD2. This clonotype was obtained from a woman aged 25 to 45 who had recovered from COVID-19. Sequencing was performed on PBMCs or T cells enriched from blood (not recorded which). CDR3 sequence (DNA): TGTGCCAGCAGTGAAGAGGGACTAGATCACACCGGGGAGCTGTTTTTT. This gives the protein CASSEEGLDHTGELFF.